The T cell receptor beta chain described here comes from a study of response to subunit inactivated influenza vaccine. Whole-study findings and limits: Authors suggested seasonal influenza vaccinations each recruit few new T cells.

This CDR3 contains 13 residues. Trimming stripped 5 bases from V and 8 bases from J, with 12 bases between. Per germline, CDR1 KGHDR and CDR2 SFDVKD. TCRdb fed the RT-PCR reads into MiXCR, producing one record per CDR3 protein. The repertoire has approximately 500,000 distinct CDR3 sequences, 10% to 15% of them found once; the top ten carry around 13%. This clonotype was recorded a few times. The target antigen is unknown. The receptor comes from a man in his fifties who received an inactivated influenza vaccine. The chain combines TRBV24-1 with TRBJ2-1; unclear D gene. The sample consisted of PBMCs from blood, taken 40 to 50 days after vaccination. CDR3 sequence reads: CATSGPLVYEQFF. The CDR3 DNA follows: TGTGCCACCAGTGGGCCACTGGTCTATGAGCAGTTCTTC.